The source of this TCR beta chain is a study of a mutant IDH1 vaccine in newly diagnosed glioma. Study details: First vaccine doses came 4-6 weeks after radiotherapy alone, or with temozolomide cycles. Patients previously underwent radiotherapy, temozolomide, or both, and most underwent both. General study results and limits: Variations in leading peripheral T cell clonotypes appeared to have no connection with pseudoprogression. Of the patients, roughly 95% had vaccine-induced immune responses.

Comment on this clone: The antigen remains undetermined.

The CDR3 sequence is 13 residues long. Germline V gives CDR1 LNHDA, CDR2 SQIVND (reference sequence). The V end lost 1 base, the J end lost 8 bases, and 8 bases lay between the germline ends. The method was immunoSEQ multiplex PCR; TCRdb's version includes in-frame clones alone and lacks a portion of them. This sample yields some 21,000 clones, of which approximately 89% are seen a single time; 4.5% to 6% belongs to the top ten. Time point specified: week 11, during vaccination. Doses comprised 300 ug of mutant IDH1 20-mer peptide each, plus topical imiquimod. The J gene is TRBJ2-2, the V gene TRBV19, with D maybe TRBD2 (5 bases). Sequencing used PBMCs, obtained from a glioma patient whose treatment included an IDH1 peptide vaccine. The TCR originated in a woman aged 40 to 50 with glioma. The CDR3 protein is CASSIVPGGELFF. The CDR3 coding sequence is TGTGCCAGTAGTATAGTCCCGGGAGGGGAGCTGTTTTTT.